The 9 T cell receptor beta chains below were found in one sample sequenced in a study of T-cell memory formation after mild COVID-19. One entry per CDR3 protein, called by TCRdb with MiXCR from the 5' RACE reads. Counted here are roughly 370,000 distinct CDR3 sequences, approximately 16% occurring once; the ten biggest clones make up under 25%. The sample was PBMCs or a T cell subset sorted from them (not recorded which). Source of these receptors: a man between 18 and 29 years old who had mild COVID-19 (a few samples of this study predate the infection). Cell type and time point are not known.

The sample holds a few counts of this clonotype. The genes are TRBV7-3 and TRBJ2-1; 9 bases fit TRBD1. Germline V lookup: CDR1 SGHTA, CDR2 FQGTGA. V lost 5 bases and J lost 4; bases outside the gene matches: 15. The length of the CDR3 is 18 residues. The CDR3 sequence: CASSPRGRPGQGYNEQFF. The CDR3 DNA follows: TGTGCCAGCAGCCCCCGTGGTAGACCGGGACAGGGTTACAATGAGCAGTTCTTC.

The chain employs TRBV21-1 and TRBJ2-3; whether TRBD1, the table's D call, matches the DNA was not checked. TRBV21-1 is flagged as a pseudogene. The CDR3 runs to 16 residues. The CDR3 protein is CASSKAGQGGTDTQYF. The CDR3, as DNA: TGTGCCAGCAGCAAAGCGGGCCAGGGCGGCACAGATACGCAGTATTTT.

In its sample, this clonotype was seen a few times. The chain combines TRBV6-6 with TRBJ2-2; 8 bases align to TRBD2. Germline V CDR1 and CDR2: MNHNY, SVGAGI (reference sequence). The CDR3 contains 12 residues. The V segment lost 7 bases and the J segment 6 bases; nucleotides outside the gene matches: 1. CDR3 region: CASTGGAGELFF. CDR3 sequence (DNA): TGTGCCAGCACGGGGGGGGCCGGGGAGCTGTTTTTT.

The V and J genes are TRBV27 and TRBJ2-2; D call uncertain. The CDR3 spans 14 residues. V was pared by 7 bases and J by 6 bases, with 15 bases between. From germline, CDR1 is MNHEY and CDR2 SMNVEV (reference sequence). For the CDR3, the DNA is TGTGCCAGCACACCCACCCCTGGGGCCGGGGAGCTGTTTTTT. This sequence encodes CASTPTPGAGELFF.

This clonotype has a handful of counts. V usage is TRBV18 and J usage is TRBJ1-5, with a possible D match to TRBD1 (6 bases). Germline V gene data show CDR1 as KGHSH and CDR2 as LQKENI. V was trimmed by 6 bases and J by 7 bases, leaving 22 bases between them. This CDR3 comprises 16 residues. CDR3 sequence (DNA): TGTGCCAGCTCCGAAAGTGCCGGGACACGGGGACAGCCCCAGCATTTT. It codes for CASSESAGTRGQPQHF.

This clonotype was recorded a few times. CDR3 DNA: TGTGCCAGCAGTTTAAAGGGACAGAGTACTTCGAACACCGGGGAGCTGTTTTTT. Translating it yields CASSLKGQSTSNTGELFF. The chain links TRBV12-3 or TRBV12-4 to TRBJ2-2; TRBD1 matches 7 bases. The CDR3 covers 18 residues. J gave up 0 bases and V 2 bases, and 9 bases lay outside the gene matches.

In its sample, this clonotype was seen many times. The gene calls are TRBV4-1 and TRBJ2-2; D may match TRBD1 or TRBD2 (6 bases each). This CDR3 comprises 16 residues. Looked up from germline, CDR1 is MGHRA and CDR2 is YSYEKL. V lost 6 bases to trimming and J lost 2 bases, with 16 bases between them. This chain's CDR3 is CASRSYGGLNTGELFF. The DNA for the CDR3 is TGCGCCAGCAGGAGTTATGGGGGGCTCAACACCGGGGAGCTGTTTTTT.

This clonotype was seen a few times. The rearrangement links TRBV6-2 or TRBV6-3 to TRBJ2-3; TRBD2 aligns across 8 bases. Germline CDR1 reads MNHEY; CDR2 reads SVGEGT. The junction had 6 bases not matched to a gene; V was cut back by 0 bases and J by 1 base. The length of the CDR3 is 17 residues. The CDR3 DNA sequence: TGTGCCAGCAGTTACTCCCAGACTAGCGACGGCACAGATACGCAGTATTTT. As protein: CASSYSQTSDGTDTQYF.

There are a few counts of this clonotype. CDR3 DNA: TGTGCCAGCAGCATGCAGGGATACAATGAGCAGTTCTTC. Residues: CASSMQGYNEQFF. The chain links TRBV7-9 to TRBJ2-1; a weak D match, TRBD1 (5 bases). The germline V gene has CDR1 SEHNR and CDR2 FQNEAQ (reference sequence). Trimming left V 5 bases short and J 4 bases short, with 9 bases between. The CDR3 loop spans 13 amino acids.